This T cell receptor beta chain originates from a study of T cell responses to AZD1222 COVID-19 vaccine. This clone was counted a single time. Its specificity is unknown. Assay: immunoSEQ multiplex PCR; the TCRdb copy retains only in-frame clones and omits some. The sample contains some 150,000 clones, 85% to 95% of which appear only once. Germline lookup yields CDR1 MDHEN and CDR2 SYDVKM. The CDR3 is made up of 12 amino acids. With 7 bases removed from V and 1 base from J, the gap between germline ends came to 4 bases. Study-level findings and limits: Spike as a whole was targeted by vaccine-associated CD4 TCRs, dominant at 160-218 and 743-854.

The material sequenced was peripheral blood, taken on day 0 of AZD1222 vaccination. This chain joins TRBV28 and TRBJ2-2; D is uncertain. The sequence derives from an adult in good health. CDR3: CASNGNTGELFF. The CDR3 DNA follows: TGTGCCAGCAATGGGAACACCGGGGAGCTGTTTTTT.